This T cell receptor (beta chain) comes out of a study of metastatic and nonmetastatic thyroid tumors. MiXCR reprocessed the PCR reads for TCRdb. The sample consists of about 92,000 clones, 14% to 15% of them appearing once. Until they underwent thyroid surgery, no patient had received any treatment. This clone appeared a few times. Sequenced input: blood. This receptor was obtained from a female donor with papillary thyroid cancer or a benign thyroid nodule (not recorded which). Some clones in this sample may be carry-over from other donors' samples.

In DNA, the CDR3 is TGTGCCAGCAGGAAGGACAGCGGTTATTCCTACGAGCAGTACTTC. This sequence encodes CASRKDSGYSYEQYF. J is TRBJ2-7 and V is TRBV28; tentatively, D is TRBD1 (6 bases). The CDR3 contains 15 residues. The V end was cut by 6 bases, the J end by 1 base, with 16 bases between. Germline assignment: CDR1 MDHEN and CDR2 SYDVKM.